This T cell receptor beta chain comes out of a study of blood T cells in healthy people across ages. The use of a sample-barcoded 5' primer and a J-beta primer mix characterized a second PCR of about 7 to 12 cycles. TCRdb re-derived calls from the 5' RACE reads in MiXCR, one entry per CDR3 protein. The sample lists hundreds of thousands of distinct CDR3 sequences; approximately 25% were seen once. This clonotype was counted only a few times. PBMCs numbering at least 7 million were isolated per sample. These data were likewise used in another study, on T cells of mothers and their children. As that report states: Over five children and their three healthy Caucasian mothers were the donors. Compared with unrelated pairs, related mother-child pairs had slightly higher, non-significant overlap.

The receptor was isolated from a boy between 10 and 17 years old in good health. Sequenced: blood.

The CDR3 is CASSAQGAEEKLFF. The CDR3 DNA reads as TGTGCCAGCAGTGCCCAGGGGGCGGAAGAAAAACTGTTTTTT. The chain combines TRBV6-1 with TRBJ1-4; 8 bases are shared with TRBD1. The CDR3 covers 14 residues. Germline lookup yields CDR1 MNHNS and CDR2 SASEGT. J lost 8 bases, V lost 4 bases, and 6 bases had no gene match.